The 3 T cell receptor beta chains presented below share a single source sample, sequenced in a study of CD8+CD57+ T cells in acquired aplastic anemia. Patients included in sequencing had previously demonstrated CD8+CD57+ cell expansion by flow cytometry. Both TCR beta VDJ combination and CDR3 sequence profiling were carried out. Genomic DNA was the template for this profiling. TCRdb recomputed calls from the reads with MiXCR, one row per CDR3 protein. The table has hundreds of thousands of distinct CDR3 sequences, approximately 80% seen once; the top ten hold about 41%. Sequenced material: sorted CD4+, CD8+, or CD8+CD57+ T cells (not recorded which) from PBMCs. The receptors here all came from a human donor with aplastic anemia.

The CDR3 coding sequence is TGTGCCAGCAGTTTCGGGACCACCTACTACAATGAGCAGTTCTTC. Its translation: CASSFGTTYYNEQFF. The chain uses TRBV12-3 or TRBV12-4 and TRBJ2-1; the D call may be TRBD1 or TRBD2 (5 bases each). The CDR3 loop spans 15 amino acids. Trimming shortened V by 3 bases and J by 3 bases, and 12 bases separated the two germline ends.

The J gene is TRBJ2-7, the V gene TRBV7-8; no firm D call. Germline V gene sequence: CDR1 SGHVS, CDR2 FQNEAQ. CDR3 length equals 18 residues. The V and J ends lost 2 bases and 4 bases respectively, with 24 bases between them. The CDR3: CASSLPRDRDTQYYEQYV. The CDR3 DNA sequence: TGTGCCAGCAGCTTACCGCGAGACCGCGATACGCAGTATTACGAGCAGTACGTC.

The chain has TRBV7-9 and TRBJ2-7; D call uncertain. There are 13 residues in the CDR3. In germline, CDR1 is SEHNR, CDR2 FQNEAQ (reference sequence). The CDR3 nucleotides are TGTGCCAGCAGCTTAACGGCAGGCTACGAGCACTACGTC. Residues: CASSLTAGYEHYV.